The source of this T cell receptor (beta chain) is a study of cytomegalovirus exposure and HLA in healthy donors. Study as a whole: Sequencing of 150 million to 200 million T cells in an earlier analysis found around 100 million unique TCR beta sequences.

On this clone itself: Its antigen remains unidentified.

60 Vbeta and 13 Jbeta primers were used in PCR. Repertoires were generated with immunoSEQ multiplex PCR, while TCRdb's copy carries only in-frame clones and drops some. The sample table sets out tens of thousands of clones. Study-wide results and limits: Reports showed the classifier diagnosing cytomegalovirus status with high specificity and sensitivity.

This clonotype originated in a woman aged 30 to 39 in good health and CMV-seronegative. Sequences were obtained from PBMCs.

The CDR3 nucleotides read TGTGCCAGCAGCCACGGAGCGGGAGCTGAGCAGTTCTTC. This encodes CASSHGAGAEQFF. The chain has TRBV4-2 and TRBJ2-1; 8 bases map to TRBD2. Trimming took 3 bases from V and 9 from J; bases not matched to a gene: 4. The CDR3 contains 13 residues. Germline loops: CDR1 LGHNA, CDR2 YNFKEQ.